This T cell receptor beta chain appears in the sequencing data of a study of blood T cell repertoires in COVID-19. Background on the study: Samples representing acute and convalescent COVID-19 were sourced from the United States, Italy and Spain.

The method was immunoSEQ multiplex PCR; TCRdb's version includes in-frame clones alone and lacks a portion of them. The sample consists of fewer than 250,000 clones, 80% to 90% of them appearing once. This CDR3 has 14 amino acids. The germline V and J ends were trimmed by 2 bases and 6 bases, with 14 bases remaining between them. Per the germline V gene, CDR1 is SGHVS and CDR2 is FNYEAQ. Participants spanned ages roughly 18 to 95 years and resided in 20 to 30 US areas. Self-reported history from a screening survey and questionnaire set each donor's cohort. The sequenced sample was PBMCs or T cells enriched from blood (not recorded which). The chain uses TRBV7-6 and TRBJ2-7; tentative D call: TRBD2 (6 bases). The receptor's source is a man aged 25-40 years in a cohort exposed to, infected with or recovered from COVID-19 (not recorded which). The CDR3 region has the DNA TGTGCCAGCAGCTTAACACTCCAGGGAGGCGAGCAGTACTTC. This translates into CASSLTLQGGEQYF.